Sequencing of this T cell receptor (beta chain) was carried out in a study of blood T cell repertoires in COVID-19. Background on the study: Collection of acute and convalescent COVID-19 samples took place in the United States, Italy and Spain.

TCRdb keeps only in-frame clones here, not all; method: immunoSEQ multiplex PCR. Found here are roughly 300,000 clones, more than 75% of them singletons; the top ten hold about 5.2%. In this sample, this clone turned up a few times. The CDR3 loop spans 14 amino acids. CDR1 is SEHNR and CDR2 is FQNEAQ in the germline V gene (reference sequence). V lost 6 bases, J lost 5 bases, and 9 bases stayed unmatched. The sample consisted of PBMCs or T cells enriched from blood (not recorded which). V and J are TRBV7-9 and TRBJ1-1, with 7 bases aligning to TRBD1. The TCR comes from a young woman who had recovered from COVID-19. Here the CDR3 DNA reads TGTGCCAGCAGGGGACAACAGGGGAAGACTGAAGCTTTCTTT. Its translation: CASRGQQGKTEAFF.